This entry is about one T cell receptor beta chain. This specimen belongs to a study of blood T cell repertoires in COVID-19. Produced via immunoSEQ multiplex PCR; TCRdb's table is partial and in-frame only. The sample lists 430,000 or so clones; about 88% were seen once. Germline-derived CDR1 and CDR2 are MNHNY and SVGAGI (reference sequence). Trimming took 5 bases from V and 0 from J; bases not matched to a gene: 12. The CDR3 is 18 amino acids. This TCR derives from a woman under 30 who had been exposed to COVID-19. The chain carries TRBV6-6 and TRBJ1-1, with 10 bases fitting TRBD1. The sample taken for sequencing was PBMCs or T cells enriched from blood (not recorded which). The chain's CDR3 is CASSPSRDRGIMNTEAFF. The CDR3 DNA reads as TGTGCCAGCAGTCCGAGCCGGGACAGGGGTATCATGAACACTGAAGCTTTCTTT.